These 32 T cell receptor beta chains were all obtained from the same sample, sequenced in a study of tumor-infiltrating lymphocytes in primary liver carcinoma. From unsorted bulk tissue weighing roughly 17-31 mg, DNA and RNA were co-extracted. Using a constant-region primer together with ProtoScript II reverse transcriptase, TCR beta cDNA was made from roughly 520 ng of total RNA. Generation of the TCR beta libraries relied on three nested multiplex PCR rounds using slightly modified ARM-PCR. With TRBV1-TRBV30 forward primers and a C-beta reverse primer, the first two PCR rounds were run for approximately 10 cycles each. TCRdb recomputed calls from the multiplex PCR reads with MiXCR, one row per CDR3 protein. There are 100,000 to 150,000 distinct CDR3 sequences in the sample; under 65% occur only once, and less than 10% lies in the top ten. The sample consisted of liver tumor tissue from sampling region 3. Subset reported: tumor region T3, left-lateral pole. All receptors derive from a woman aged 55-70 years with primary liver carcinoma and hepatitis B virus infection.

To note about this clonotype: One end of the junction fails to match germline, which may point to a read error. CDR3 protein: CASSDERNTDTGELFF. DNA of the CDR3: TGTGCCAGCAGCGACGAACGCAACACGGACACCGGGGAGTTGTTTTTT. The chain couples TRBV11-2 to TRBJ2-2; tentatively, D is TRBD1 or TRBD2 (5 bases each). This CDR3 has 16 amino acids. Germline V lookup: CDR1 SGHAT, CDR2 FQNNGV. Looking up the rest from reference TRBV11-2 and TRBJ2-2 gives the full variable domain: EAGVAQSPRYKIIEKRQSVAFWCNPISGHATLYWYQQILGQGPKLLIQFQNNGVVDDSQLPKDRFSAERLKGVDSTLKIQPAKLEDSAVYLCASSDERNTDTGELFFGEGSRLTVL.

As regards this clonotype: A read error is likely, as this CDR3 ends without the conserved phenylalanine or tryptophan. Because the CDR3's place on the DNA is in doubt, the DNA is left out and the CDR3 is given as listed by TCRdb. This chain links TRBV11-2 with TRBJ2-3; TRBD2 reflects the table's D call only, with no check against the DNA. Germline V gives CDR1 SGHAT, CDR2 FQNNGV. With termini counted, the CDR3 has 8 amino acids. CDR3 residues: CASSPGLA.

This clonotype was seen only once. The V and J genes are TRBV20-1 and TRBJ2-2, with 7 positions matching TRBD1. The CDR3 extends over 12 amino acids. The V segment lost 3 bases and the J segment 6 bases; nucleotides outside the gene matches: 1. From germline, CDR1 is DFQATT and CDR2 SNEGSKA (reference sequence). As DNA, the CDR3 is TGCAGTGCTAGTCAGGGGGCCGGGGAGCTGTTTTTT. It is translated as CSASQGAGELFF.

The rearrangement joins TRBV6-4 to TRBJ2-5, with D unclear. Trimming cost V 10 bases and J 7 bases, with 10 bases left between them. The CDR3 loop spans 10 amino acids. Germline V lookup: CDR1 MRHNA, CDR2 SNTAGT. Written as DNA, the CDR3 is TGTGCCAAACACCACCGGACCCAGTACTTC. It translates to CAKHHRTQYF.

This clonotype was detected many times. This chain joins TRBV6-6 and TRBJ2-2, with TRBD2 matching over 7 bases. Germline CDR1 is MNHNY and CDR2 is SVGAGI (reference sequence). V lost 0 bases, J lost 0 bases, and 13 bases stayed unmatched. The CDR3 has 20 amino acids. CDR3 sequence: CASSYSKSRSGRANTGELFF. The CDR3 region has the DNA TGTGCCAGCAGTTACTCGAAAAGTCGTAGCGGGCGAGCGAACACCGGGGAGCTGTTTTTT.

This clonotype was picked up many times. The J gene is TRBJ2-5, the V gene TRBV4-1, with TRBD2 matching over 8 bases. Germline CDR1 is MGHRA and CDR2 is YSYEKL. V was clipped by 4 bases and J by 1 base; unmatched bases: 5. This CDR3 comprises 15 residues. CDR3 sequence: CASSPGGRTQETQYF. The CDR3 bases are TGCGCCAGCAGCCCGGGAGGGAGGACCCAAGAGACCCAGTACTTC.

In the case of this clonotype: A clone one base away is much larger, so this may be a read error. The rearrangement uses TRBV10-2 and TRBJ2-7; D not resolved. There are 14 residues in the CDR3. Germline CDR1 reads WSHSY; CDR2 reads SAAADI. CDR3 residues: CTSSREAYGWEQYF. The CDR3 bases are TGCACCAGCAGCCGTGAGGCCTATGGGTGGGAGCAGTACTTC.

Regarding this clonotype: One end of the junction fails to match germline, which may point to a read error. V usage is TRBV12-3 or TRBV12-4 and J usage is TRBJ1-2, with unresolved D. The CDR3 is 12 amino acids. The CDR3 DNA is TGTGCCAGTAGTTTGAGTGCTTGGGGCTACACCTTC. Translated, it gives CASSLSAWGYTF.

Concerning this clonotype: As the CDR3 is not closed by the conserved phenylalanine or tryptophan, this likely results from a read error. This CDR3 is CSVEEVEAFL. Written as DNA, the CDR3 is TGCAGTGTTGAAGAGGTGGAAGCTTTCCTT. The chain couples TRBV29-1 to TRBJ1-1; D gene uncertain. The germline V gene encodes CDR1 SQVTM and CDR2 ANQGSEA. The CDR3 totals 10 residues.

CDR3 DNA sequence: TGTGCCAGCAGTGATTTGGTGGTCCTAGCCAAAAACATTCAGTACTTC. This sequence encodes CASSDLVVLAKNIQYF. This chain connects TRBV6-1 to TRBJ2-4; D remains ambiguous. The V gene's germline CDR1 is MNHNS and CDR2 SASEGT. The length of the CDR3 is 16 residues. V was pared by 3 bases and J by 0 bases, with 12 bases between.

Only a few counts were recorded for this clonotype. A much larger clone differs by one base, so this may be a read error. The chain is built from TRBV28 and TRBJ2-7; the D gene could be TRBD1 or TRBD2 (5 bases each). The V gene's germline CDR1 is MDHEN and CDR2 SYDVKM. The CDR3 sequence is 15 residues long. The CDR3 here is CASSSPRAGRDDQYF. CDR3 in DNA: TGTGCCAGCAGTTCCCCTCGGGCGGGCCGGGACGATCAGTACTTC.

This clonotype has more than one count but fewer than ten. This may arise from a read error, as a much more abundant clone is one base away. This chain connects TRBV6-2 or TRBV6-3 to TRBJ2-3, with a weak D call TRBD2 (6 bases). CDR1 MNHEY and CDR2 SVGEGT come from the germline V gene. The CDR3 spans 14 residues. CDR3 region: CACRLVGGTDTQYF. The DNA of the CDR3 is TGTGCCTGCAGACTAGTGGGAGGCACAGATACGCAGTATTTT.

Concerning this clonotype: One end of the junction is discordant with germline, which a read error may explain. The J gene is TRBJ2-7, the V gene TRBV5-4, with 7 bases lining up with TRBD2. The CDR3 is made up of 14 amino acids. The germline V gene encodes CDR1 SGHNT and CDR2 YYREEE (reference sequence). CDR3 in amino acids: CASCFGGTNCEQYF. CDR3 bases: TGTGCCAGCTGCTTTGGCGGGACTAACTGCGAGCAGTACTTC.

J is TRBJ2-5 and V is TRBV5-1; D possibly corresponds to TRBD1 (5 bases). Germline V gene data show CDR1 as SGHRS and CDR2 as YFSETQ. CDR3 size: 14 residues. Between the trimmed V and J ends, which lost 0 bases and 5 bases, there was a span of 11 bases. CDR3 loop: CASSLVGREETQYF. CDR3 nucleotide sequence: TGCGCCAGCAGCTTGGTGGGGCGCGAGGAGACCCAGTACTTC.

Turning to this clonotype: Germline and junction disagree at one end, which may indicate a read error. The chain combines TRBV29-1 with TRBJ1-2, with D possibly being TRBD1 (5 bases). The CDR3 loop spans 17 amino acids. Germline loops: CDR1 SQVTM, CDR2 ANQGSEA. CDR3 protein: CSVEVAGQTRGGYGYTF. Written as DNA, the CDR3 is TGCAGTGTTGAAGTCGCGGGGCAAACAAGGGGCGGCTATGGCTACACTTTC.

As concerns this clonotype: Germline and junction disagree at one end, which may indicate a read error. The CDR3 loop reads CASSLDPPSFTSFF. CDR3 nucleotides: TGTGCCAGCAGCTTAGATCCGCCCAGTTTCACCTCCTTTTTC. This rearrangement joins TRBV11-3 to TRBJ2-3; D is unclear. The CDR3 covers 14 residues. The germline V gene has CDR1 SGHNT and CDR2 YENEEA. The complete variable domain, with remaining parts taken from reference TRBV11-3 and TRBJ2-3, reads EAGVVQSPRYKIIEKKQPVAFWCNPISGHNTLYWYLQNLGQGPELLIRYENEEAVDDSQLPKDRFSAERLKGVDSTLKIQPAELGDSAVYLCASSLDPPSFTSFFGPGTRLTVL.

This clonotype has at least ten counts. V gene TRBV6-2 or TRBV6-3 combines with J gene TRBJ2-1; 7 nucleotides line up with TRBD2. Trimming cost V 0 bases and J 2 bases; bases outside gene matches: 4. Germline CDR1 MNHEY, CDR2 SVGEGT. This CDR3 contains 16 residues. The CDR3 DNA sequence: TGTGCCAGCAGTTACTCCAAGCGGGGCCCCTACAATGAGCAGTTCTTC. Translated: CASSYSKRGPYNEQFF.

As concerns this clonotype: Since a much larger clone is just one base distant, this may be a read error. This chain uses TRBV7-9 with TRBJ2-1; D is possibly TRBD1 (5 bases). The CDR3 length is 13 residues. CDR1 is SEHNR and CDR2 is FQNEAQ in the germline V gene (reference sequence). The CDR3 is CASSRDSYNDQFF. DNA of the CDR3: TGTGCCAGCAGCCGCGACAGTTACAATGATCAGTTCTTC.

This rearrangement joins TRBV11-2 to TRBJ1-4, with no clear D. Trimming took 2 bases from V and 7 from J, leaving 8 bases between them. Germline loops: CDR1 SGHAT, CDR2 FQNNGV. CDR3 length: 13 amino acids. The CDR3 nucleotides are TGTGCCAGCAGCTTACCGGGCAGTGAAAAACTGTTTTTT. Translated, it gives CASSLPGSEKLFF.

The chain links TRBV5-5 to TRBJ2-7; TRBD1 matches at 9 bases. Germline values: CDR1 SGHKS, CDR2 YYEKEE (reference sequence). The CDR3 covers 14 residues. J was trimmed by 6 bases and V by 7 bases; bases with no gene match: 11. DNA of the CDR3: TGTGCCAGCTCTCAACGGGACAGGGTCGTCGAGCAGTACTTC. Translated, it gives CASSQRDRVVEQYF.

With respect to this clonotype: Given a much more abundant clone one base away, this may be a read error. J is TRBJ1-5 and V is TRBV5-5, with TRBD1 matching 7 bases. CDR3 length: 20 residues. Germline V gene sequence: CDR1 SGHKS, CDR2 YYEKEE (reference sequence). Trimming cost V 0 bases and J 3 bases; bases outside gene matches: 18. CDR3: CASSLGPLNTDRDDNQPQHF. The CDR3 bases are TGTGCCAGCAGCTTGGGACCCCTTAATACCGACAGGGACGACAATCAGCCCCAGCATTTT.

CDR3 residues: CASSSWETQYF. The CDR3 DNA reads TGCGCCAGCAGCTCATGGGAGACCCAGTACTTC. The chain recombines TRBV5-1 with TRBJ2-5, with D uncertain. CDR1 is SGHRS and CDR2 is YFSETQ in the germline V gene. This CDR3 has 11 residues. V lost 3 bases, J lost 5 bases, and 5 bases lay in between.

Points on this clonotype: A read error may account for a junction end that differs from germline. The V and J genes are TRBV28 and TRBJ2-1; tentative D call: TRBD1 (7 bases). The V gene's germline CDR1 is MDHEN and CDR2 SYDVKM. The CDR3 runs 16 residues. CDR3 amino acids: CASRQGGFRSYNVQFF. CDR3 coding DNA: TGTGCGAGCAGGCAGGGGGGCTTTAGGTCCTACAATGTGCAGTTCTTC. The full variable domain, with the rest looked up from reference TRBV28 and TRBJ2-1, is DVKVTQSSRYLVKRTGEKVFLECVQDMDHENMFWYRQDPGLGLRLIYFSYDVKMKEKGDIPEGYSVSREKKERFSLILESASTNQTSMYLCASRQGGFRSYNVQFFGPGTRLTVL.

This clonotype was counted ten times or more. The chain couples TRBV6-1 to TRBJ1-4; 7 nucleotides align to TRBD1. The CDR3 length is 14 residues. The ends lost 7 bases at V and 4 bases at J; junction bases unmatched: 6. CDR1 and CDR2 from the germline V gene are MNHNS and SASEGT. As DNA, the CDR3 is TGTGCCAGCAAACTGGACAGGAATAATGAAAAACTGTTTTTT. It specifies CASKLDRNNEKLFF.

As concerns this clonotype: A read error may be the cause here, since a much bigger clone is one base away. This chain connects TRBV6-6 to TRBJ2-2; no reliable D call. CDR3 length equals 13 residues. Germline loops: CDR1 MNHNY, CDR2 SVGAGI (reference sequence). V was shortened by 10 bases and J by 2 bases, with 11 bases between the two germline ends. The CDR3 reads CAIKTSNTGELFF. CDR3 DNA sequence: TGTGCCATCAAAACTTCTAACACCGGGGAGCTGTTTTTT.

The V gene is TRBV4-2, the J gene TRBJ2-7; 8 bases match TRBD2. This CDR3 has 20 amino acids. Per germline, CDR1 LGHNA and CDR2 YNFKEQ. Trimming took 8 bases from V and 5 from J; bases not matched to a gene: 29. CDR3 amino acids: CASDPSVGGRKPASHHEQYF. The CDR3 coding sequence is TGTGCCAGCGACCCCTCGGTCGGCGGGAGGAAACCGGCTTCCCACCACGAGCAGTACTTC.

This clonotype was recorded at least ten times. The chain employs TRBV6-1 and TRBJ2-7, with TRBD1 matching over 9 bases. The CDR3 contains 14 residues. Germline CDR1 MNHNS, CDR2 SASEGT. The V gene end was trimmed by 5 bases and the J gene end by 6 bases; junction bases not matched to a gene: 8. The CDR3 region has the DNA TGTGCCAGCAGTCCACGGACAGGGGCCGGCGAGCAGTACTTC. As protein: CASSPRTGAGEQYF.

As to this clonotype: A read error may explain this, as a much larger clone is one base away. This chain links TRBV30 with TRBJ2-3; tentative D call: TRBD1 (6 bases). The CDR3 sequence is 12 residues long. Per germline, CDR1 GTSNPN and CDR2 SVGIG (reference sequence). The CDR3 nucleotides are TGTGACTGGAGTGGACAGTCACGTACGCAGTATTTT. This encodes CDWSGQSRTQYF.

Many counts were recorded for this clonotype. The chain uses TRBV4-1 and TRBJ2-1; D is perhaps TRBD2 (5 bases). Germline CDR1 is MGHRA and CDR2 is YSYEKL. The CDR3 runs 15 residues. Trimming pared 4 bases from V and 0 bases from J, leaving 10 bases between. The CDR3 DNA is TGCGCCAGCAGCCCCACTAGTAACTCCTACAATGAGCAGTTCTTC. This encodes CASSPTSNSYNEQFF.

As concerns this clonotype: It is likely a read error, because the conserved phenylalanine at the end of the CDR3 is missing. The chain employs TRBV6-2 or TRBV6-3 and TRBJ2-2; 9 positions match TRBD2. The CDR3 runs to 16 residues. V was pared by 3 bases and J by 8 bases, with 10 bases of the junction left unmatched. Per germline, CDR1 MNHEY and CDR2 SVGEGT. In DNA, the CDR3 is TGTGCCAGCAGTTATCCTGGCGGGAGGGCCAAGGGGGAGCTGTTTTTG. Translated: CASSYPGGRAKGELFL.

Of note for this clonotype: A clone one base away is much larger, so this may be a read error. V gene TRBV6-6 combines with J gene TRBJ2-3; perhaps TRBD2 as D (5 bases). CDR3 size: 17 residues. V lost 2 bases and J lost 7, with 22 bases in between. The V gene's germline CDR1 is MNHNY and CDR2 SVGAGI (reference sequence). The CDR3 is CASSYPPSWRAHNTQYF. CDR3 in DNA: TGTGCCAGCAGTTACCCTCCTAGCTGGAGAGCGCATAATACGCAGTATTTT.

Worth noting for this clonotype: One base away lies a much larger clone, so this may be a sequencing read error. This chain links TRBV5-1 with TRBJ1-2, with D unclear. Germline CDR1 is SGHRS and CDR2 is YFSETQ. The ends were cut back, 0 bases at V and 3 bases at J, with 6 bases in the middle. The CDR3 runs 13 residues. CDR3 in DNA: TGCGCCAGCAGCTTGGACGGGGACTATGGCTACACCTTC. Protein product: CASSLDGDYGYTF.